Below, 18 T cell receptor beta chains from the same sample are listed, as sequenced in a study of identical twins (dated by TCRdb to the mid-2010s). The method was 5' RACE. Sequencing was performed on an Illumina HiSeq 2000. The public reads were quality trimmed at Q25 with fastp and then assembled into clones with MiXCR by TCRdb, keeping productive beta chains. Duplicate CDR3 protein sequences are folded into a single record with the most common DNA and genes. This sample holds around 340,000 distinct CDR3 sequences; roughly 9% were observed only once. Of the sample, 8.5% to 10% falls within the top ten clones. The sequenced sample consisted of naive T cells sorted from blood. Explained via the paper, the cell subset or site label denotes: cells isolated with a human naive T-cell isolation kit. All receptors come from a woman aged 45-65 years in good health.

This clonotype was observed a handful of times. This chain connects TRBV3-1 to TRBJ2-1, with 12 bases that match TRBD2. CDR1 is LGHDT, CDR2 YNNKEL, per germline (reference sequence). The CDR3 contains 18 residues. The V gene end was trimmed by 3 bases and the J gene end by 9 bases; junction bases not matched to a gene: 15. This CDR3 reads CASSHNPSSGRASAEQFF. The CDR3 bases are TGTGCCAGCAGCCACAACCCCTCTAGCGGGAGGGCCTCTGCTGAGCAGTTCTTC.

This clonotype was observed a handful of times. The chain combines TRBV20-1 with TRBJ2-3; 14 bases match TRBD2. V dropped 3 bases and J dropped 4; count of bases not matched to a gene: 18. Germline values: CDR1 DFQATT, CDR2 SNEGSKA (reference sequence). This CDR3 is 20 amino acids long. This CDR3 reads CSASYLHSGTSGSFADTQYF. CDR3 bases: TGCAGTGCTAGTTACCTTCACTCCGGGACTAGCGGGAGTTTTGCAGATACGCAGTATTTT.

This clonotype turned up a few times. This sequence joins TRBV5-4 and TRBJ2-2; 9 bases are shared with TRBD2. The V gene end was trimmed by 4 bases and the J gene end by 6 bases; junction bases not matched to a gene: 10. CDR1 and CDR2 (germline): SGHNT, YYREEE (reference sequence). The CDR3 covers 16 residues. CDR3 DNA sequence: TGTGCCAGCAGCCTAGGTGTAGCGGGAGTCTCCGGGGAGCTGTTTTTT. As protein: CASSLGVAGVSGELFF.

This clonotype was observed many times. The CDR3 sequence: CSADNREVEKLFF. CDR3 in DNA: TGCAGTGCTGATAACAGGGAGGTTGAAAAACTGTTTTTT. The gene calls are TRBV20-1 and TRBJ1-4; a weak D match, TRBD1 (6 bases). Germline CDR1 DFQATT, CDR2 SNEGSKA (reference sequence). This CDR3 is built from 13 residues. The ends were cut back, 5 bases at V and 7 bases at J, with 14 bases in the middle.

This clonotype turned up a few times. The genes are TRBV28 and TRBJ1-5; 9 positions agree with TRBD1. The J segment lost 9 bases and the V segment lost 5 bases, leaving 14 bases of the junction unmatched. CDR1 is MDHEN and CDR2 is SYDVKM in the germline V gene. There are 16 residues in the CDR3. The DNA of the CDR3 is TGTGCCAGCAGTGGAGGACAGGGGACGGGGACGGGGCCCCAGCATTTT. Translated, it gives CASSGGQGTGTGPQHF.

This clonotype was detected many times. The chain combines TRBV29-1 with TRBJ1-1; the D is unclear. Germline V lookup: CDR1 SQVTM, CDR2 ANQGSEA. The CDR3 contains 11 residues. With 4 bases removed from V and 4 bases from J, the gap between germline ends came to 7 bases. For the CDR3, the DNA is TGCAGCGTTGGGTTGGCCACTGAAGCTTTCTTT. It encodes CSVGLATEAFF.

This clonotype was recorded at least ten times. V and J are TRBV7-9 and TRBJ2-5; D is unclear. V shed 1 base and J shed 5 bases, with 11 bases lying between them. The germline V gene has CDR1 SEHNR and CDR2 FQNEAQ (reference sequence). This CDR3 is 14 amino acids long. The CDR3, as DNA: TGTGCCAGCAGCTTAGGACGGTTCGGGGAGACCCAGTACTTC. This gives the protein CASSLGRFGETQYF.

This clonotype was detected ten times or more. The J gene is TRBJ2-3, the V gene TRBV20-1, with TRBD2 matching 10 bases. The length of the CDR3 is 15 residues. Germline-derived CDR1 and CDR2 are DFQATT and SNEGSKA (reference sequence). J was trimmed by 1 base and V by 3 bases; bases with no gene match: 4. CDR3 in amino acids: CSASLLAGGTDTQYF. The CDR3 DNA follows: TGCAGTGCTAGTTTGCTAGCGGGAGGCACAGATACGCAGTATTTT.

Here the CDR3 reads CSASEQINQPQHF. The CDR3 DNA reads as TGCAGTGCTAGTGAACAGATAAATCAGCCCCAGCATTTT. This chain uses TRBV20-1 with TRBJ1-5; no clear D. Germline loops: CDR1 DFQATT, CDR2 SNEGSKA (reference sequence). The CDR3 has 13 amino acids. Trimming took off 3 bases at V and 4 bases at J, with 10 bases between the two ends.

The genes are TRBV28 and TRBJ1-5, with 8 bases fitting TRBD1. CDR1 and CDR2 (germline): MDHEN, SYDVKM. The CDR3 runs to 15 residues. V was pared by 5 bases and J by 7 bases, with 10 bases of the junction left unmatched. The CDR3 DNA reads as TGTGCCAGCAGTATTAGATCACAGGGGGGCCAGCCCCAGCATTTT. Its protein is CASSIRSQGGQPQHF.

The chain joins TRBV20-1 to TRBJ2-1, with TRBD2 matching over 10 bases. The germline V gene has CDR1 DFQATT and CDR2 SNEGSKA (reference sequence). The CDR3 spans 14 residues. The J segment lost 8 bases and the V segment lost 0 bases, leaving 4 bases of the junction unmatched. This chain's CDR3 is CSARDRGTSDEQFF. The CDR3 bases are TGCAGTGCTAGAGATCGCGGGACTAGCGATGAGCAGTTCTTC.

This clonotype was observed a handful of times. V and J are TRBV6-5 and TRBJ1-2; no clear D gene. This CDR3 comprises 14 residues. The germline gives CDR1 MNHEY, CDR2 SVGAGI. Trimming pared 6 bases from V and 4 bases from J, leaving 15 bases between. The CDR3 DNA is TGTGCCAGCAGACTACCCTCCGCAAGCTATGGCTACACCTTC. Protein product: CASRLPSASYGYTF.

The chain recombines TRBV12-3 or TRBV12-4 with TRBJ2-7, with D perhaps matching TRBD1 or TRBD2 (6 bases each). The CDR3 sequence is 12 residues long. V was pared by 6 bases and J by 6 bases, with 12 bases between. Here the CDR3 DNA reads TGTGCCAGCAGGGTGGGGGGCGTCGAGCAGTACTTC. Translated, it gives CASRVGGVEQYF.

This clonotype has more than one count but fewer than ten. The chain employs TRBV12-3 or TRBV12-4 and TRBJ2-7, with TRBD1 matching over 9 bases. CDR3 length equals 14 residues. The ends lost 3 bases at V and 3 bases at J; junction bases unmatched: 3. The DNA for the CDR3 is TGTGCCAGCAGTTTCGGGACAGGGAGCTACGAGCAGTACTTC. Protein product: CASSFGTGSYEQYF.

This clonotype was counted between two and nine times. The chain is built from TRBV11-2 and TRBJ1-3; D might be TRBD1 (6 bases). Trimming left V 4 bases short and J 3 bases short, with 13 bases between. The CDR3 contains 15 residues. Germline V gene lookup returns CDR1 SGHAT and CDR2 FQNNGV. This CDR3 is CASSYTGLVGNTIYF. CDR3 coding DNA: TGTGCCAGCAGCTATACAGGGTTGGTTGGAAACACCATATATTTT.

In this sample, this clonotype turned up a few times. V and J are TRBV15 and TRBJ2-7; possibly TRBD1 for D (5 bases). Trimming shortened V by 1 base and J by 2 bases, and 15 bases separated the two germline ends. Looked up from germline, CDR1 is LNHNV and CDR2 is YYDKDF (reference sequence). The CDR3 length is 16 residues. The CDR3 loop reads CATSRVVGQGAYEQYF. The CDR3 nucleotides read TGTGCCACCAGCAGAGTCGTCGGACAAGGAGCCTACGAGCAGTACTTC.

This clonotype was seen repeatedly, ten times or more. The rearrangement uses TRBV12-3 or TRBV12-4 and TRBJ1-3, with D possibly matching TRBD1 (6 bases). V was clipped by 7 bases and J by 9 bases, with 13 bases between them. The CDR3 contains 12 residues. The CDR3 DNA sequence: TGTGCCAGCACTTCCGTAGGGGGCACCATATATTTT. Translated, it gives CASTSVGGTIYF.

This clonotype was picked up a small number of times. CDR3 nucleotide sequence: TGCAGTGCTAGAGATTTATTGTCTAAAAGACGCACAGATACGCAGTATTTT. Protein product: CSARDLLSKRRTDTQYF. This chain joins TRBV20-1 and TRBJ2-3, with D hard to call. The CDR3 sequence is 17 residues long. The germline CDR1 and CDR2 sequences are DFQATT and SNEGSKA (reference sequence). Trimming shortened V by 0 bases and J by 1 base, and 17 bases separated the two germline ends.